Detailed here is one T cell receptor beta chain. This specimen belongs to a study of technical replicates of blood from a few donors. V dropped 5 bases and J dropped 3; count of bases not matched to a gene: 6. Germline CDR1 and CDR2: SEHNR and FQNEAQ (reference sequence). This CDR3 region has 14 residues. Repertoires were generated with immunoSEQ multiplex PCR, while TCRdb's copy carries only in-frame clones and drops some. The sample consists of just over 60,000 clones, 80% to 90% of them appearing once. Sequences were obtained from PBMCs. The clonotype comes from a human donor in good health. Some clones in this sample may be carry-over from other donors' samples. The rearrangement joins TRBV7-9 to TRBJ2-7, with 8 positions matching TRBD1. CDR3 sequence: CASSPRQGSYEQYF. In DNA form, the CDR3 reads TGTGCCAGCAGCCCAAGACAGGGGAGCTACGAGCAGTACTTC.